The T cell receptor beta chain described here comes from a study of PD-L1 blockade in urothelial cancer. For the study at large: When patients started atezolizumab in the mid-2010s, it was given at 1,200 mg intravenously every 3 weeks. About nine tenths of the roughly 29 patients comprised males who had bladder-origin urothelial cancer. Blood samples contained a median about 150,000 T cells.

The assay was immunoSEQ multiplex PCR, and TCRdb's table has in-frame clones only and misses some. The table records roughly 20,000 clones, about 91% of them present only once. CDR1 SGDLS and CDR2 YYNGEE come from the germline V gene. V dropped 0 bases and J dropped 0; count of bases not matched to a gene: 5. The CDR3 covers 17 residues. Locally advanced or metastatic urothelial carcinoma affected the patients. J is TRBJ2-1 and V is TRBV9; 8 bases are a match to TRBD2. The material was PBMCs, obtained around atezolizumab (anti-PD-L1) treatment. The source of this sequence is a man between 50 and 59 years old with urothelial cancer. CDR3 DNA: TGTGCCAGCAGCGTAGTCGGGAGGGGGAGCTCCTACAATGAGCAGTTCTTC. It encodes CASSVVGRGSSYNEQFF.